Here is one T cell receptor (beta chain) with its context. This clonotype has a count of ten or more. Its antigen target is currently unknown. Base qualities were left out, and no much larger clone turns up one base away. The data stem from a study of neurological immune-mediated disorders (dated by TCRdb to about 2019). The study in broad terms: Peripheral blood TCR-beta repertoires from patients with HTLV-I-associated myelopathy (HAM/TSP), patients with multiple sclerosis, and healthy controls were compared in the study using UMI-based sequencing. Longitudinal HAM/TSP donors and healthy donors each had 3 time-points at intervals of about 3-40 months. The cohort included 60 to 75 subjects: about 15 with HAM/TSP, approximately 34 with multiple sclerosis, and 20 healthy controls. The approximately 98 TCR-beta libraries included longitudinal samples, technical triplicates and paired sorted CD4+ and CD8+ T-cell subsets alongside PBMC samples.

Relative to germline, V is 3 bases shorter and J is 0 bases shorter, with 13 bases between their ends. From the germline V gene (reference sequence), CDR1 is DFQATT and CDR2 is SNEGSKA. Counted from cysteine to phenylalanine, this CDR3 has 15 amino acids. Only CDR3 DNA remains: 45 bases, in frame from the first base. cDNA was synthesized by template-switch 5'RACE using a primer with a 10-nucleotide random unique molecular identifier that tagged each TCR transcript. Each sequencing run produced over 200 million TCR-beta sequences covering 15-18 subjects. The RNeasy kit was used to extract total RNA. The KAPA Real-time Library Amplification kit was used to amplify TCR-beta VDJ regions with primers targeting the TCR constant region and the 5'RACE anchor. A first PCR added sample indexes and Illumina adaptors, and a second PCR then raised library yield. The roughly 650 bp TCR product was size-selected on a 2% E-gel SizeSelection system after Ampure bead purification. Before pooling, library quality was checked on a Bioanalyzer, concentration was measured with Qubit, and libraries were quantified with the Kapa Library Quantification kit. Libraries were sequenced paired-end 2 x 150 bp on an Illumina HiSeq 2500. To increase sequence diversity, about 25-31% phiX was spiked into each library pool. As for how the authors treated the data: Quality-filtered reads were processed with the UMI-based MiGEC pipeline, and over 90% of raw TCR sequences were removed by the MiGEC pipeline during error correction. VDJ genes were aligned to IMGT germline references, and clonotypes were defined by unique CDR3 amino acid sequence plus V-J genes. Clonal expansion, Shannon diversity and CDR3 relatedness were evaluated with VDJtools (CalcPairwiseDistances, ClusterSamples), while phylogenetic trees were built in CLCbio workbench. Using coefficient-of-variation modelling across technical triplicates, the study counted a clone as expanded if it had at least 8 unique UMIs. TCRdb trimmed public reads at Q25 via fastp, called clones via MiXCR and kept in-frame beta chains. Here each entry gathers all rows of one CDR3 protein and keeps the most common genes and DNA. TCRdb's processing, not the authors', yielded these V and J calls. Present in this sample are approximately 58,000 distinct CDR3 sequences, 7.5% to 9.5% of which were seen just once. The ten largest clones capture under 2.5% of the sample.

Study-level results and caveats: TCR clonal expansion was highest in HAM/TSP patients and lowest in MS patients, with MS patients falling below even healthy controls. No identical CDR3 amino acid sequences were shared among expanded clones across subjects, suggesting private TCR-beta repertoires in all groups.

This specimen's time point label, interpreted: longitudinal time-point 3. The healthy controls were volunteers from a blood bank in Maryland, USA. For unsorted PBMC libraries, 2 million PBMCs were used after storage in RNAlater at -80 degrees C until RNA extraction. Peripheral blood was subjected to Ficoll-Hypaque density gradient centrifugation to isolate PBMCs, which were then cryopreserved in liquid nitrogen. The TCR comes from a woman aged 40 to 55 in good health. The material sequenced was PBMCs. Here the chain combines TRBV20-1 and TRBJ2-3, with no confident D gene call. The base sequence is TGCAGTGCTAGCTTGGATAGCCGGAGCACAGATACGCAGTATTTT. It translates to CSASLDSRSTDTQYF.